Listed below are T cell receptor beta chains from one sample, sequenced in a study of spatial heterogeneity in lung cancer. TCRdb called the 5' RACE reads again in MiXCR, with one record for every CDR3 protein. The sample lists about 20,000 distinct CDR3 sequences; more than 15% were seen once. Source: lung tumor tissue, taken at surgery. Every receptor here comes from a female donor with early-stage non-small cell lung cancer. Both conserved end residues are part of each CDR3. A D gene is named only where the DNA matches it firmly. For some rows the clone size is stated as once, few or many, or as a class when expanded; others skip it.

CDR3nt	CDR3aa	v_gene	j_gene	abundance	d_gene
TGTGCCAGCAGGCCACTAGCGGGAATCACAGATACGCAGTATTTT	CASRPLAGITDTQYF	TRBV27	TRBJ2-3	many	TRBD2
TGCAGTGCCACTCCGGAGGACGCCCGGCCCAGCGAGCAGTACTTC	CSATPEDARPSEQYF	TRBV20-1	TRBJ2-7	few	.
TGCAGCGTTGAAGAATTCCCCGTGACTCCACTAGCGGGATTTGAGCAGTTCTTC	CSVEEFPVTPLAGFEQFF	TRBV29-1	TRBJ2-1	.	TRBD2
TGCAGTGCTAGAGACAATGAGCAGTTCTTC	CSARDNEQFF	TRBV20-1	TRBJ2-1	.	.
TGTGCCAGCGGCCTTGCCGCGGACTACGAGCAGTACTTC	CASGLAADYEQYF	TRBV7-9	TRBJ2-7	medium-sized	.
TGTGCCAGCAGCTTAAACAGGGCCAACGTCCTGACTTTC	CASSLNRANVLTF	TRBV7-9	TRBJ2-6	.	.
TGTGCCAGCAGTTACTCGTCGGTCGACAATGAGCAGTTCTTC	CASSYSSVDNEQFF	TRBV6-5	TRBJ2-1	.	.
TGTGCCAGCAGCTTAGTCTCGGGGGTAGCGGGAGGGAAAGAGCAGTTCTTC	CASSLVSGVAGGKEQFF	TRBV7-8	TRBJ2-1	.	TRBD2
TGTGCCAGCAGCCAAGGTCAGCTTCCTGGGACTTCTTCCTACGAGCAGTACTTC	CASSQGQLPGTSSYEQYF	TRBV4-2	TRBJ2-7	many	.
TGCAGTGCTAGCTGGGATGAGCAGTTCTTC	CSASWDEQFF	TRBV20-1	TRBJ2-1	few	.
TGTGCCAGCAATCCGTATGACAGTTTCCCAGATACGCAGTATTTT	CASNPYDSFPDTQYF	TRBV12-3/TRBV12-4	TRBJ2-3	.	.
TGTGCCAGCAGACGACACCCGGAAATCGGGAATGAGCAGTTCTTC	CASRRHPEIGNEQFF	TRBV12-3/TRBV12-4	TRBJ2-1	.	.
TGTGCCAGCAGTTTACGCGGACAGGGTAAAGATACGCAGTATTTT	CASSLRGQGKDTQYF	TRBV12-3/TRBV12-4	TRBJ2-3	.	TRBD1
TGTGCCAGCAGCTTAGAGGCTAGCGGGATCGCAGATACGCAGTATTTT	CASSLEASGIADTQYF	TRBV7-6	TRBJ2-3	.	TRBD2
TGTGCCAGCAGTTTATCGAGTGAGTGGTATACGGGAGTGAGCAATGAGCAGTTCTTC	CASSLSSEWYTGVSNEQFF	TRBV27	TRBJ2-1	few	.
TGTGCCAGCCAAGACAGGGCCCCCTCCTACGAGCAGTACTTC	CASQDRAPSYEQYF	TRBV6-1	TRBJ2-7	few	TRBD1
TGTGCCAGCAGCTACCAAGCTAGCGGGAGTACCTACGAGCAGTACTTC	CASSYQASGSTYEQYF	TRBV7-6	TRBJ2-7	many	TRBD2
TGTGCATCCGACAGGGTCACCAAAAACATTCAGTACTTC	CASDRVTKNIQYF	TRBV12-2	TRBJ2-4	many	.
TGTGCCAGCAGCCCCCGTAGCGGCAGGGGCCGGAATGAGCAGTTCTTC	CASSPRSGRGRNEQFF	TRBV11-2	TRBJ2-1	.	.
TGTGCCAGCAGCATCTCCGGGGCCCAATCCTACGAGCAGTACTTC	CASSISGAQSYEQYF	TRBV7-3	TRBJ2-7	medium-sized	.
TGCAGCGTCCGATATCGGGCCGGGAGGCCTCTAGCCAAAAACATTCAGTACTTC	CSVRYRAGRPLAKNIQYF	TRBV29-1	TRBJ2-4	.	TRBD2
TGCAGTGCTAGACCCAACAGGAACACCGGGGAGCTGTTTTTT	CSARPNRNTGELFF	TRBV20-1	TRBJ2-2	.	.
TGCGCCAGCAGCGCTGAGGTCCCGGGGCAGGGGAAACTGTTTTTT	CASSAEVPGQGKLFF	TRBV4-3	TRBJ1-4	many	.
TGCAGTGCTAGTAGGGACAATGAGCAGTTCTTC	CSASRDNEQFF	TRBV20-1	TRBJ2-1	.	.
TGTGCCAGCTCACCAGACACCGAAGAGACCCAGTACTTC	CASSPDTEETQYF	TRBV18	TRBJ2-5	.	.
TGCAGTCCGACCGGGACTAGCGGGAGTGGGTCTGGTTTTAAAGAGCAGTTCTTC	CSPTGTSGSGSGFKEQFF	TRBV20-1	TRBJ2-1	few	TRBD2
TGCAGTGCTATAGCGGCGGGAGAGCGCACAGATACGCAGTATTTT	CSAIAAGERTDTQYF	TRBV20-1	TRBJ2-3	.	TRBD2
TGTGCCAGCAGCCAGACATATACGCATTATTTT	CASSQTYTHYF	TRBV14	TRBJ2-3	once	.
TGTGCCAGCAGCCCAGGACTAGCGGGAGGACTATACGAGCAGTACTTC	CASSPGLAGGLYEQYF	TRBV14	TRBJ2-7	many	TRBD2
TGTGCCAGCAGCCAAGATCTGCTGGATGAGCAGTTCTTC	CASSQDLLDEQFF	TRBV14	TRBJ2-1	few	.
TGTGCCAGCAATAAAGGACAGGCGGTATCTGGGGCCAACGTCCTGACTTTC	CASNKGQAVSGANVLTF	TRBV28	TRBJ2-6	few	TRBD1
TGTGCCAGCAGCCAAGGGACTAGCGGGTACGAGCAGTACTTC	CASSQGTSGYEQYF	TRBV4-2	TRBJ2-7	many	TRBD2
TGTGCCAGCAGCTTAGCGGCTAGCGGGATTCCCCATGAGCAGTTCTTC	CASSLAASGIPHEQFF	TRBV7-2	TRBJ2-1	many	TRBD2
TGTGCCAGCAGCTTAGCGCAGGGACTCCTATCGCCCCATGAGCAGTTCTTC	CASSLAQGLLSPHEQFF	TRBV7-9	TRBJ2-1	.	.
TGTGCCAGCAGTGGTACTCGGGGGTTCAAAAACATTCAGTACTTC	CASSGTRGFKNIQYF	TRBV2	TRBJ2-4	once	.
TGTGCCAGCAGCACCCCCTCCCCCTACGAGCAGTACTTC	CASSTPSPYEQYF	TRBV28	TRBJ2-7	few	.
TGTGCCAGCAGTTTGAAGGGTGAGCAGTTCTTC	CASSLKGEQFF	TRBV27	TRBJ2-1	many	.
TGTGCCAGCAGTCTCATTGGGACAGGGACGAAGAATGAGCAGTTCTTC	CASSLIGTGTKNEQFF	TRBV12-3/TRBV12-4	TRBJ2-1	.	TRBD1
TGTGCCAGCTATCGCCGTGCCGGGACTAGCGGGGAGACCCAGTACTTC	CASYRRAGTSGETQYF	TRBV6-1	TRBJ2-5	few	TRBD2
TGCAGTGCAAAACCGAATTACAATGAGCAGTTCTTC	CSAKPNYNEQFF	TRBV20-1	TRBJ2-1	.	.
TGTGCCAGCAGCTTCGGGACTAGCGGCACAGATACGCAGTATTTT	CASSFGTSGTDTQYF	TRBV7-9	TRBJ2-3	few	TRBD2
TGTGCCACCAGTCAGCCAGCCCCGGGCCAAGAGACCCAGTACTTC	CATSQPAPGQETQYF	TRBV24-1	TRBJ2-5	many	.
TGCAGTGCTAGAGATAGCGGGAGGGGCTACAATGAGCAGTTCTTC	CSARDSGRGYNEQFF	TRBV20-1	TRBJ2-1	many	TRBD2
TGTGCCAGCAGTGACGGAACTAGCGATACGCAGTATTTT	CASSDGTSDTQYF	TRBV25-1	TRBJ2-3	.	.
TGTGCCAGCAGCTTGGCGGTTGTATACAATGAGCAGTTCTTC	CASSLAVVYNEQFF	TRBV27	TRBJ2-1	.	.